These T cell receptor beta chains were read from a single sample in a study of T cell changes during pregnancy in multiple sclerosis. Sequencing used immunoSEQ multiplex PCR; TCRdb keeps in-frame clones, though not all of them. The sample consists of 30,000 to 45,000 clones, around 90% of them appearing once. Sequenced material: CD4+ T cells from peripheral blood mononuclear cells, taken before pregnancy. These receptor sequences come from a female donor with multiple sclerosis, enrolled in a pregnancy study. CDR3s include the opening cysteine and the closing phenylalanine or tryptophan. D genes are given only for firm matches. Size is omitted from some rows. Given values are once, few, many or a class for expanded clones.

>TRBV9|TRBJ2-1|TRBD2|18|NA
CASSALGERGTKGNEQFF
TGTGCCAGCAGCGCCCTTGGTGAGCGGGGGACCAAGGGCAATGAGCAGTTCTTC
>TRBV6-6|TRBJ1-5|NA|16|NA
CASSLKRAYSNQPQHF
TGTGCCAGCAGCCTAAAGAGGGCTTATAGCAATCAGCCCCAGCATTTT
>TRBV7-2|TRBJ2-1|TRBD2|16|NA
CASSLVNLPGRDEQFF
TGTGCCAGCAGCTTAGTTAACCTCCCCGGGAGGGATGAGCAGTTCTTC
>TRBV11-3|TRBJ2-1|TRBD2|17|NA
CASSLGAGLAVYNEQFF
TGTGCCAGCAGCTTAGGAGCGGGACTAGCGGTCTACAATGAGCAGTTCTTC
>TRBV28|TRBJ1-2|NA|14|NA
CASSSTGAGFGYTF
TGTGCCAGCAGTTCCACCGGGGCGGGGTTTGGCTACACCTTC
>TRBV5-1|TRBJ2-5|NA|13|once
CAAGEVGEETQYF
TGCGCCGCCGGGGAGGTAGGGGAAGAAACCCAGTACTTC
>TRBV6-1|TRBJ2-5|TRBD1|13|NA
CATQQGSAETQYF
TGTGCCACACAACAGGGGTCTGCGGAGACCCAGTACTTC
>TRBV19|TRBJ2-3|NA|14|NA
CASGRGVRTDTQYF
TGTGCCAGCGGGAGAGGGGTCCGCACAGATACGCAGTATTTT
>TRBV29-1|TRBJ1-4|NA|12|NA
CSVSTGDEKLFF
TGCAGCGTGTCTACCGGGGATGAAAAACTGTTTTTT
>TRBV19|TRBJ2-1|NA|15|NA
CASSPRRPTHNEQFF
TGTGCCAGTAGTCCTAGGAGGCCCACCCACAATGAGCAGTTCTTC
>TRBV5-1|TRBJ2-3|TRBD2|15|NA
CASSTGGGSSDTQYF
TGCGCCAGCAGTACGGGAGGGGGTTCGTCAGATACGCAGTATTTT
>TRBV5-6|TRBJ2-1|TRBD2|15|NA
CASRATSGRYNEQFF
TGTGCCAGCAGGGCGACTAGCGGGAGATATAATGAGCAGTTCTTC
>TRBV5-5|TRBJ2-6|TRBD2|17|NA
CASSKGLAGVGANVLTF
TGTGCCAGCAGCAAGGGACTAGCGGGAGTAGGGGCCAACGTCCTGACTTTC
>TRBV30|TRBJ1-1|TRBD1|10|NA
CAWADREAFF
TGTGCCTGGGCGGACAGGGAAGCTTTCTTT
>TRBV11-3|TRBJ2-1|TRBD2|15|NA
CASSLSLAGADEQFF
TGTGCCAGCAGCCTTTCACTAGCGGGAGCGGATGAGCAGTTCTTC
>TRBV2|TRBJ2-5|TRBD2|17|NA
CASLTDAGGPLIETQYF
TGTGCCAGCCTCACGGACGCGGGAGGGCCGCTCATAGAGACCCAGTACTTC
>TRBV10-3|TRBJ2-7|NA|15|NA
CAISEDPGTGYEQYF
TGTGCCATCAGTGAAGACCCCGGGACTGGATACGAGCAGTACTTC
>TRBV30|TRBJ2-5|NA|11|NA
CAWSARETQYF
TGTGCCTGGAGTGCTAGGGAGACCCAGTACTTC
>TRBV6-5|TRBJ1-4|TRBD1|15|NA
CASRHRDRREEKLFF
TGTGCCAGCAGGCACAGGGACAGGCGAGAGGAAAAACTGTTTTTT
>TRBV5-4|TRBJ2-1|NA|16|NA
CASRGGARGSYNEQFF
TGTGCCAGCAGGGGGGGGGCCAGGGGCTCCTACAATGAGCAGTTCTTC
>TRBV19|TRBJ2-2|NA|14|NA
CASSMGEDTGELFF
TGTGCCAGTAGTATGGGGGAGGACACCGGGGAGCTGTTTTTT
>TRBV6-1|TRBJ2-4|TRBD2|15|NA
CASGRLAGLKNIQYF
TGTGCCAGCGGCAGACTAGCGGGATTAAAAAACATTCAGTACTTC
>TRBV14|TRBJ2-7|NA|13|once
CASSQDWSYEQYF
TGTGCCAGCAGCCAAGATTGGAGCTACGAGCAGTACTTC
>TRBV9|TRBJ2-1|TRBD2|18|NA
CASSPSTSGAFSYNEQFF
TGTGCCAGCAGCCCCAGCACTAGCGGTGCTTTCTCCTACAATGAGCAGTTCTTC
>TRBV7-3|TRBJ1-5|NA|13|NA
CASSPSEDQPQHF
TGTGCCAGCAGCCCGTCGGAGGATCAGCCCCAGCATTTT
>TRBV9|TRBJ2-3|TRBD2|16|NA
CASSVGTSGGTDTQYF
TGTGCCAGCAGCGTGGGGACTAGCGGGGGCACAGATACGCAGTATTTT
>TRBV5-1|TRBJ1-1|TRBD1|15|NA
CASSQDTGGVTEAFF
TGCGCCAGCAGCCAAGATACAGGGGGCGTTACTGAAGCTTTCTTT
>TRBV5-1|TRBJ1-3|NA|18|NA
CASSFYSGATRSGNTIYF
TGCGCCAGCAGCTTTTACAGTGGCGCTACACGCTCTGGAAACACCATATATTTT
>TRBV28|TRBJ1-4|NA|13|NA
CASRRDFNEKLFF
TGTGCCAGCAGAAGGGACTTTAATGAAAAACTGTTTTTT
>TRBV6-1|TRBJ1-1|TRBD1|14|once
CASRDRGRNTEAFF
TGTGCCAGCAGGGACAGGGGCCGGAACACTGAAGCTTTCTTT
>TRBV10-3|TRBJ1-3|NA|13|NA
CAIGGGPGNTIYF
TGTGCCATCGGAGGCGGTCCTGGAAACACCATATATTTT
>TRBV5-1|TRBJ1-2|NA|14|NA
CASSSSGAHYGYTF
TGCGCCAGCAGCTCCTCAGGGGCTCACTATGGCTACACCTTC
>TRBV5-1|TRBJ2-3|TRBD2|15|once
CASSAGTTNTDTQYF
TGCGCCAGCAGCGCCGGGACTACGAACACAGATACGCAGTATTTT
>TRBV27|TRBJ2-1|NA|15|NA
CASSSARVASNEQFF
TGTGCCAGCAGTTCGGCCCGGGTAGCCTCAAATGAGCAGTTCTTC
>TRBV5-5|TRBJ2-5|TRBD2|15|NA
CASSLVPSGQETQYF
TGTGCCAGCAGCTTGGTACCTAGCGGACAAGAGACCCAGTACTTC
>TRBV12-5|TRBJ2-3|TRBD2|17|NA
CASGSEGGLAYTDTQYF
TGTGCTAGTGGTTCCGAGGGGGGACTAGCCTACACAGATACGCAGTATTTT
>TRBV6-6|TRBJ2-1|TRBD2|15|once
CASSRTSASYNEQFF
TGTGCCAGCAGTCGTACTAGCGCCTCCTACAATGAGCAGTTCTTC
>TRBV18|TRBJ1-2|NA|15|once
CASSPGRGGGYGYTF
TGTGCCAGCTCCCCAGGAAGGGGGGGTGGCTATGGCTACACCTTC
>TRBV6-5|TRBJ1-4|NA|11|NA
CASRGYGKLFF
TGTGCCAGCCGGGGTTACGGAAAACTGTTTTTT
>TRBV2|TRBJ2-5|TRBD2|11|NA
CASSPSGLSYF
TGTGCCAGCAGCCCTAGCGGGTTGTCCTACTTC
>TRBV7-2|TRBJ1-1|NA|13|NA
CASSQGYGAEAFF
TGTGCCAGCAGCCAAGGATACGGAGCGGAAGCTTTCTTT
>TRBV27|TRBJ2-3|NA|15|NA
CASSLRSVVTDTQYF
TGTGCCAGCAGTTTACGGAGCGTCGTCACAGATACGCAGTATTTT
>TRBV11-2|TRBJ2-7|NA|15|NA
CASSLDQGGSYEQYF
TGTGCCAGCAGCTTAGACCAGGGGGGCTCCTACGAGCAGTACTTC
>TRBV2|TRBJ1-6|TRBD1|14|NA
CASSGGQGSSRLHF
TGTGCCAGCAGCGGAGGACAGGGGTCGTCTCGTCTCCACTTT
>TRBV19|TRBJ1-3|TRBD1|15|NA
CASTPRDRAGNTIYF
TGTGCCAGTACCCCCCGGGACAGGGCTGGAAACACCATATATTTT
>TRBV18|TRBJ1-1|NA|14|NA
CASSPSRVGTEAFF
TGTGCCAGCTCACCATCGCGGGTGGGCACTGAAGCTTTCTTT